Listed here is a single TCR beta chain. Many counts were recorded for this clonotype. No antigen is known for it. No qualities accompany the bases; no much larger clone lies one base away. This beta chain represents an off-target read in a library built for alpha chains; its size is of limited meaning. Via the germline V gene (reference sequence), CDR1 is LNHDA and CDR2 SQIVND. Inclusive of the bounding cysteine and phenylalanine, the CDR3 is 13 residues long. Just the 39-base CDR3 DNA is kept, in frame starting at base 1. The germline ends are 13 bases apart after V is trimmed by 4 bases and J by 9 bases. Sample time point, as interpreted from the label and publication: sample taken at primary tumor resection. Samples were obtained from around 72 patients with early-stage, untreated non-small cell lung cancer from the lung TRACERx cohort. TCR sequencing used whole RNA extracted from tumor and nontumor lung tissue, or from cryopreserved PBMC samples, without cell sorting. A patient was chosen for TCR sequencing only when enough RNA was available from at least two tumor regions. Tumor and adjacent nontumor lung specimens were reviewed by a lung pathologist before selection.

This sample stems from a study of spatial heterogeneity in lung cancer (dated by TCRdb to between 2019 and 2020). Background for the entire study: Beta-chain transcripts were consistently detected in greater numbers than alpha-chain transcripts, which likely reflects a higher abundance of beta-chain transcripts. In tumor regions, TCR transcript counts showed a strong correlation with a T cell transcriptional module score from matched bulk RNA-seq. In the raw uncorrected reads, each unique combination of TCR and UMI appeared more than ten times on average. TCR alpha and beta repertoires were quantitatively compared across multiple tumor regions, matched nontumor lung and blood in non-small cell lung cancer. Nonsynonymous mutation counts, determined by whole-exome sequencing of tumor tissue, were related to features of the TCR repertoire. At surgery, both alpha and beta chains were TCR-sequenced in over 200 tumor regions, about 64 matched nontumor lung samples and a few dozen PBMC samples.

What the study reported, not specific to this receptor: TCR-seq coverage of tumor T cells was estimated to be only roughly 7% for alpha chains and about 13% for beta chains. Counts of ubiquitous and regional expanded TCRs correlated with counts of ubiquitous and regional nonsynonymous mutations, respectively. Confirming at a functional level the hypothesis that regional TCRs recognize regional mutations was considered to require additional single-cell paired TCR alpha and beta sequencing. The tumor nonsynonymous mutation count correlated with the number of expanded intratumoral alpha and beta TCRs.

The protocol used for the library was 5' RACE. Reads for this sample came from a NextSeq 500. In the TCR library protocol, a unique molecular identifier was attached to each TCR cDNA molecule so that PCR and sequencing errors could be corrected. In the original analysis: Decombinator tools were used for TCR identification, UMI-based error correction and CDR3 extraction. TCRs above a frequency of 2 per 1,000, corresponding to the top 1% of the tumor frequency distribution, were defined as expanded. Expanded tumor TCRs statistically deemed absent (corrected P<0.05) from at least one tumor region were classed as regional, and all other expanded tumor TCRs were classed as ubiquitous. Renyi diversity was computed with the R vegan package after each repertoire had been subsampled 100 times to 5,000 TCRs. CDR3 similarity networks were constructed using string-kernel similarity of amino acid triplets, with links drawn between CDR3s whose pairwise similarity was above 0.82. The public reads were quality trimmed at Q25 with fastp and then assembled into clones with MiXCR by TCRdb, keeping productive beta chains. Every entry covers one CDR3 protein and lists the most common genes and DNA from its rows. In this record, the V and J calls reflect TCRdb's handling and not the investigators' own analysis. The sample table records roughly 7,000 distinct CDR3 sequences; approximately 15% of these occur just once. The ten top clones hold about 10% of the sample.

Recombination linked TRBV19 to TRBJ2-1; TRBD2 might be the D gene, on 5 matching bases. The source is a male donor with early-stage non-small cell lung cancer. The sample in question was lung tumor tissue, obtained at surgery. The CDR3 in this case is CASSRTHHSEQFF. Read as DNA, the sequence is TGTGCCAGTAGTAGGACTCATCACAGTGAGCAGTTCTTC. The entire variable domain, with the stretches around the CDR3 drawn from the reference TRBV19 and TRBJ2-1 proteins, is DGGITQSPKYLFRKEGQNVTLSCEQNLNHDAMYWYRQDPGQGLRLIYYSQIVNDFQKGDIAEGYSVSREKKESFPLTVTSAQKNPTAFYLCASSRTHHSEQFFGPGTRLTVL.